Below, 27 T cell receptor beta chains from the same sample are listed, as sequenced in a study of shared T cell receptors in the human thymus. Here immunoSEQ multiplex PCR was the method, and the copy in TCRdb shows in-frame clones only, minus some. The sample comprises about 660,000 clones, 70% to 90% of which are singletons, and roughly 0.0087% rests with the top ten. The data also belong to a second study, concerning human thymus T cells.

The sequenced sample was thymocytes. These receptors all come from a boy younger than two with a congenital heart defect.

The chain joins TRBV19 to TRBJ1-5; D uncertain. The CDR3 is 19 amino acids. V was shortened by 0 bases and J by 5 bases, with 23 bases between the two germline ends. In germline, CDR1 is LNHDA, CDR2 SQIVND (reference sequence). Here the CDR3 DNA reads TGTGCCAGTAGTATAGATCCCCGCACACCACAGTTTGGTCATCAGCCCCAGCATTTT. This codes for CASSIDPRTPQFGHQPQHF.

CDR3 loop: CASSIRDTANYGYTF. DNA of the CDR3: TGTGCCAGCAGCATACGGGACACAGCTAACTATGGCTACACCTTC. The V gene is TRBV5-6, the J gene TRBJ1-2; possibly TRBD1 for D (6 bases). The CDR3 is 15 residues long. Germline assignment: CDR1 SGHDT and CDR2 YYEEEE. V lost 4 bases, J lost 0 bases, and 13 bases lay in between.

The chain recombines TRBV5-1 with TRBJ2-1; 14 bases line up with TRBD2. Germline CDR1 is SGHRS and CDR2 is YFSETQ. The J segment lost 5 bases and the V segment lost 0 bases, leaving 13 bases of the junction unmatched. The CDR3 runs 20 residues. The CDR3 is CASSLVVGTSGSSPNNEQFF. As DNA, the CDR3 is TGCGCCAGCAGCTTGGTGGTCGGGACTAGCGGGAGTTCCCCCAACAATGAGCAGTTCTTC.

This chain uses TRBV14 with TRBJ1-1; 8 bases fit TRBD1. The CDR3 extends over 16 amino acids. V lost 1 base and J lost 0; bases outside the gene matches: 4. Germline CDR1 and CDR2: SGHDN and FVKESK. CDR3 DNA sequence: TGTGCCAGCAGCCAAGTTAGACAGGGGATGAACACTGAAGCTTTCTTT. This encodes CASSQVRQGMNTEAFF.

The V gene is TRBV28, the J gene TRBJ1-2; a weak D match, TRBD1 (5 bases). CDR1 is MDHEN, CDR2 SYDVKM, per germline. Trimming shortened V by 9 bases and J by 3 bases, and 8 bases separated the two germline ends. The CDR3 totals 11 residues. CDR3 coding DNA: TGTGCCAGTAGGGGCGACTATGGCTACACCTTC. Protein product: CASRGDYGYTF.

CDR3 protein: CATSRGDFFPPEQYF. CDR3 DNA: TGTGCCACCAGCAGAGGGGACTTTTTTCCCCCAGAGCAGTACTTC. The chain links TRBV15 to TRBJ2-7, with D maybe TRBD2 (6 bases). The CDR3 sequence is 15 residues long. Looked up from germline, CDR1 is LNHNV and CDR2 is YYDKDF (reference sequence). Deletions cut 1 base from V and 7 bases from J, with 17 bases between.

The rearrangement joins TRBV27 to TRBJ1-1; weak D call: TRBD1 (5 bases). Germline assignment: CDR1 MNHEY and CDR2 SMNVEV (reference sequence). The V end lost 6 bases, the J end lost 5 bases, and 13 bases lay between the germline ends. The CDR3 loop spans 13 amino acids. The CDR3: CASRGPGRTEAFF. CDR3 DNA sequence: TGTGCCAGCAGGGGGCCAGGGAGGACTGAAGCTTTCTTT.

J is TRBJ2-1 and V is TRBV5-4, with D hard to call. Germline CDR1 reads SGHNT; CDR2 reads YYREEE (reference sequence). The CDR3 runs 12 residues. The V end lost 0 bases, the J end lost 8 bases, and 6 bases lay between the germline ends. The chain's CDR3 is CASSLDPDEQFF. As DNA, the CDR3 is TGTGCCAGCAGCTTGGATCCCGATGAGCAGTTCTTC.

The chain is built from TRBV14 and TRBJ2-2; no firm D call. The V gene lost 10 bases and the J gene lost 4 bases, with 16 bases spanning the gap. This CDR3 comprises 14 residues. The germline CDR1 and CDR2 sequences are SGHDN and FVKESK. CDR3 bases: TGTGCCACAAAAGGCACCAGGCCCACCGGGGAGCTGTTTTTT. This gives the protein CATKGTRPTGELFF.

This clone appeared once. The gene calls are TRBV6-5 and TRBJ2-7; TRBD1 is a possible D gene (5 bases). The CDR3 contains 15 residues. V gave up 4 bases and J gave up 2 bases, with 15 bases separating them. The germline gives CDR1 MNHEY, CDR2 SVGAGI. CDR3 region: CASSWGATLPYEQYF. CDR3 in DNA: TGTGCCAGCAGTTGGGGCGCAACCCTCCCCTACGAGCAGTACTTC.

The V gene is TRBV7-9, the J gene TRBJ2-7; the match to TRBD1 covers 7 bases. Trimming at V came to 1 base and at J to 1 base, leaving 4 bases not matched to a gene. The CDR3 runs 15 residues. Per germline, CDR1 SEHNR and CDR2 FQNEAQ (reference sequence). The CDR3 sequence: CASSLGTGSSYEQYF. The CDR3 coding sequence is TGTGCCAGCAGCTTAGGGACAGGATCGTCCTACGAGCAGTACTTC.

The rearrangement links TRBV28 to TRBJ2-2, with TRBD1 matching over 10 bases. This CDR3 is 14 amino acids long. Germline V gene lookup returns CDR1 MDHEN and CDR2 SYDVKM. Trimming cost V 8 bases and J 4 bases; bases outside gene matches: 4. CDR3 DNA: TGTGCCAGCGACAGGGGGCCGAGCACCGGGGAGCTGTTTTTT. This encodes CASDRGPSTGELFF.

V and J are TRBV5-4 and TRBJ2-5; unclear D gene. The CDR3 totals 14 residues. The germline V gene encodes CDR1 SGHNT and CDR2 YYREEE (reference sequence). The V gene lost 5 bases and the J gene lost 5 bases, with 16 bases spanning the gap. The DNA for the CDR3 is TGTGCCAGCAGAAATACCCCTTTTAGTGAGACCCAGTACTTC. Amino acid sequence: CASRNTPFSETQYF. Filled out from reference TRBV5-4 and TRBJ2-5, the complete variable domain reads ETGVTQSPTHLIKTRGQQVTLRCSSQSGHNTVSWYQQALGQGPQFIFQYYREEENGRGNFPPRFSGLQFPNYSSELNVNALELDDSALYLCASRNTPFSETQYFGPGTRLLVL.

The CDR3 sequence is CASSQVFETGGVYEQYF. The CDR3 DNA is TGTGCCAGCAGCCAAGTTTTCGAGACAGGGGGCGTCTACGAGCAGTACTTC. The chain combines TRBV14 with TRBJ2-7; 10 bases agree with TRBD1. The germline CDR1 and CDR2 sequences are SGHDN and FVKESK. This CDR3 is 17 amino acids long. V lost 1 base and J lost 3; bases outside the gene matches: 9.

The chain is built from TRBV9 and TRBJ1-1, with no clear D. This CDR3 contains 12 residues. CDR1 is SGDLS, CDR2 YYNGEE, per germline. Between the trimmed V and J ends, which lost 4 bases and 7 bases, there was a span of 11 bases. CDR3 region: CASSPPRGEAFF. The CDR3 DNA follows: TGTGCCAGCAGCCCCCCCCGGGGTGAAGCTTTCTTT.

Notes on this clone: Additional DNA sequences in this sample encode the identical CDR3. In nucleotides, the CDR3 is TGTGCCAGCTCGTTGGGACAGGGTACGTTCTACGAGCAGTACTTC. Its protein is CASSLGQGTFYEQYF. This chain connects TRBV18 to TRBJ2-7; 9 nucleotides line up with TRBD1. Trimming took 6 bases from V and 3 from J; bases not matched to a gene: 9. The CDR3 runs 15 residues. The germline gives CDR1 KGHSH, CDR2 LQKENI.

The chain employs TRBV7-8 and TRBJ2-1, with D unresolved. Trimming left V 5 bases short and J 0 bases short, with 17 bases between. CDR1 and CDR2 from the germline V gene are SGHVS and FQNEAQ. The CDR3 consists of 17 residues. Here the CDR3 DNA reads TGTGCCAGCAGCCTCCTGACTCGTGCTAGCTCCTACAATGAGCAGTTCTTC. Translating it yields CASSLLTRASSYNEQFF.

The V call is TRBV9, the J call TRBJ1-2, with D possibly matching TRBD1 (5 bases). V lost 5 bases and J 7 bases, leaving 12 bases between the germline ends. Germline V gene data show CDR1 as SGDLS and CDR2 as YYNGEE. The CDR3 sequence is 12 residues long. CDR3: CASRLPRAGYTF. Here the CDR3 DNA reads TGTGCCAGCAGACTCCCCAGGGCTGGCTACACCTTC.

The chain uses TRBV7-9 and TRBJ2-1; 8 bases are shared with TRBD2. Looked up from germline, CDR1 is SEHNR and CDR2 is FQNEAQ (reference sequence). The CDR3 runs to 13 residues. V was pared by 6 bases and J by 8 bases, with 6 bases of the junction left unmatched. CDR3 bases: TGTGCCAGCAGAGGGACTAGAGTTGATGAGCAGTTCTTC. This gives the protein CASRGTRVDEQFF.

The chain uses TRBV18 and TRBJ2-7, with TRBD2 matching 10 bases. Germline trimming cut 0 bases from V and 3 bases from J; bases unmatched to any gene: 8. This CDR3 has 17 residues. CDR1 is KGHSH, CDR2 LQKENI, per germline. The CDR3 coding sequence is TGTGCCAGCTCACCACCGACGACACTAGCGGGACTCTACGAGCAGTACTTC. It translates to CASSPPTTLAGLYEQYF.

V and J are TRBV12-5 and TRBJ2-3, with TRBD2 identical over 10 bases. Trimming removed 1 base from V and 2 bases from J; junction bases left unmatched: 9. The CDR3 is 18 amino acids. Germline CDR1 LGHNT, CDR2 FRNRAP. CDR3 amino acids: CASGLGPLAGTLTDTQYF. In DNA, the CDR3 is TGTGCTAGTGGTTTGGGCCCACTAGCGGGAACCCTCACAGATACGCAGTATTTT.

This clone was found a few times. This chain joins TRBV28 and TRBJ1-2, with D unclear. V gave up 5 bases and J gave up 3 bases, with 13 bases separating them. The germline V gene encodes CDR1 MDHEN and CDR2 SYDVKM. This CDR3 is 14 amino acids long. CDR3 bases: TGTGCCAGCAGTCCCCTCCGGACTTACTATGGCTACACCTTC. Amino acids: CASSPLRTYYGYTF.

The chain employs TRBV29-1 and TRBJ1-4, with 8 bases fitting TRBD1. The CDR3 spans 13 residues. Germline V gene data show CDR1 as SQVTM and CDR2 as ANQGSEA. Trimming cost V 3 bases and J 8 bases; bases outside gene matches: 5. The CDR3 sequence is CSVESDREEKLFF. CDR3 in DNA: TGCAGCGTTGAGTCGGACAGGGAGGAAAAACTGTTTTTT.

This chain joins TRBV19 and TRBJ1-5; D gene uncertain. The CDR3 has 13 residues. Germline V gives CDR1 LNHDA, CDR2 SQIVND (reference sequence). Trimming shortened V by 9 bases and J by 7 bases, and 16 bases separated the two germline ends. The CDR3 here is CASQPRTGQPQHF. In nucleotides, the CDR3 is TGTGCCAGCCAACCGCGGACGGGGCAGCCCCAGCATTTT.

The chain uses TRBV7-2 and TRBJ1-4; TRBD1 matches at 7 bases. This CDR3 is built from 15 residues. Trimming removed 5 bases from V and 8 bases from J; junction bases left unmatched: 11. From germline, CDR1 is SGHTA and CDR2 FQGNSA. In DNA, the CDR3 is TGTGCCAGCAGCCCACAGACAGGGAATAGAGAAAAACTGTTTTTT. Its translation: CASSPQTGNREKLFF.

The chain carries TRBV2 and TRBJ2-3, with 7 bases identical to TRBD2. Germline CDR1 and CDR2: SNHLY and FYNNEI. This CDR3 has 18 residues. V lost 2 bases, J lost 4 bases, and 15 bases stayed unmatched. The CDR3 bases are TGTGCCAGCAGTGAAAATGGGTTACTAGCGAGGGAGGCAGATACGCAGTATTTT. Translated, it gives CASSENGLLAREADTQYF.

The gene calls are TRBV14 and TRBJ1-2; 9 bases match TRBD1. J lost 3 bases, V lost 4 bases, and 12 bases had no gene match. The germline CDR1 and CDR2 sequences are SGHDN and FVKESK. CDR3 length equals 17 residues. Here the CDR3 DNA reads TGTGCCAGCAGCCGGGACAGGGTAGAGCGAGGGGACTATGGCTACACCTTC. It yields the protein CASSRDRVERGDYGYTF.